This T cell receptor beta chain is drawn from a study of cytomegalovirus exposure and HLA in healthy donors. In the study overall: Researchers found that approximately 85% of 350 to 500 genotyped donors fell within the Caucasian-associated ancestry cluster.

Primers for the PCR totalled 60 Vbeta and 13 Jbeta. The protocol was immunoSEQ multiplex PCR, while the TCRdb copy is restricted to in-frame clones and leaves out a portion. The sample gives tens of thousands of clones, about three quarters of which show up once; 4% to 5.5% is in the top ten. Germline lookup yields CDR1 ENHRY and CDR2 SYGVKD. The CDR3 is 16 residues long. Deletions cut 7 bases from V and 5 bases from J, with 20 bases between. This TCR was recovered from a man aged 40-49 years in good health and CMV-seronegative. This chain joins TRBV10-3 and TRBJ2-2; D is perhaps TRBD2 (6 bases). Source material: PBMCs. CDR3 sequence reads: CAIMKFREIGTGELFF. CDR3 nucleotides: TGTGCCATCATGAAGTTCCGGGAGATTGGGACCGGGGAGCTGTTTTTT.